The 29 T cell receptor beta chains reported below all come from one sample, sequenced in a study of cytomegalovirus exposure and HLA in healthy donors. The PCR used 60 Vbeta and 13 Jbeta primers. Clones were read by immunoSEQ multiplex PCR, and TCRdb kept only the in-frame ones, dropping some. The table includes under 200,000 clones, roughly 75% detected once. Sequenced: PBMCs. All receptors derive from a male donor in good health and CMV-seronegative.

This clone has just one count. This chain joins TRBV2 and TRBJ2-1; the match to TRBD2 covers 13 bases. This CDR3 is built from 15 residues. Germline assignment: CDR1 SNHLY and CDR2 FYNNEI. Trimming took 5 bases from V and 8 from J; bases not matched to a gene: 6. CDR3 sequence reads: CASSFTSGGAYEQFF. CDR3 nucleotides: TGTGCCAGCAGTTTTACTAGCGGGGGGGCCTATGAGCAGTTCTTC. Full variable domain (rest looked up from reference TRBV2 and TRBJ2-1): EPEVTQTPSHQVTQMGQEVILRCVPISNHLYFYWYRQILGQKVEFLVSFYNNEISEKSEIFDDQFSVERPDGSNFTLKIRSTKLEDSAMYFCASSFTSGGAYEQFFGPGTRLTVL.

V is TRBV15 and J is TRBJ1-4, with 8 bases that match TRBD1. Unmatched junction bases numbered 2, after V lost 0 bases and J lost 8 bases. This CDR3 spans 14 amino acids. CDR1 and CDR2 (germline): LNHNV, YYDKDF (reference sequence). The CDR3 DNA reads as TGTGCCACCAGCAGAGACAGGGGGCAGGAAAAACTGTTTTTT. Its protein product is CATSRDRGQEKLFF.

The J gene is TRBJ2-1, the V gene TRBV6-5; D remains unclear. V gave up 2 bases and J gave up 7 bases, with 9 bases separating them. The CDR3 runs to 13 residues. CDR1 is MNHEY and CDR2 is SVGAGI in the germline V gene. CDR3 bases: TGTGCCAGCAGTTACACAACACGAAATGAGCAGTTCTTC. Protein: CASSYTTRNEQFF.

The sample holds one count of this clone. The rearrangement joins TRBV5-1 to TRBJ2-7; no clear D. This CDR3 has 14 residues. V was shortened by 0 bases and J by 2 bases, with 9 bases between the two germline ends. Germline assignment: CDR1 SGHRS and CDR2 YFSETQ. The CDR3: CASSLASGTYEQYF. Here the CDR3 DNA reads TGCGCCAGCAGCTTGGCCTCAGGAACCTACGAGCAGTACTTC.

This rearrangement joins TRBV5-8 to TRBJ1-4; D not certain. The CDR3 loop spans 15 amino acids. V gave up 7 bases and J gave up 0 bases, with 13 bases separating them. The germline V gene encodes CDR1 SGHTS and CDR2 YDEGEE. The DNA of the CDR3 is TGTGCCAGCCCAGGTTTTTCGTCAACTAATGAAAAACTGTTTTTT. Translation gives CASPGFSSTNEKLFF.

The rearrangement uses TRBV19 and TRBJ2-7; 9 nucleotides agree with TRBD1. The V gene's germline CDR1 is LNHDA and CDR2 SQIVND (reference sequence). This CDR3 comprises 13 residues. Trimming cost V 9 bases and J 3 bases; bases outside gene matches: 6. The CDR3 sequence is CASRDRVDYEQYF. In DNA, the CDR3 is TGTGCCAGCCGGGACAGGGTGGACTACGAGCAGTACTTC.

This sequence joins TRBV5-1 and TRBJ2-3; the match to TRBD1 covers 9 bases. Trimming took 0 bases from V and 0 from J; bases not matched to a gene: 5. This CDR3 has 17 residues. Germline V gene sequence: CDR1 SGHRS, CDR2 YFSETQ. The CDR3 sequence is CASSLAGQGTSTDTQYF. The CDR3 region has the DNA TGCGCCAGCAGCTTGGCCGGACAGGGGACTAGCACAGATACGCAGTATTTT.

The rearrangement joins TRBV14 to TRBJ1-2; no clear D gene. V was trimmed by 4 bases and J by 7 bases, leaving 10 bases between them. Per germline, CDR1 SGHDN and CDR2 FVKESK. The CDR3 is 12 amino acids. CDR3 loop: CASSPREGGYTF. In DNA, the CDR3 is TGTGCCAGCAGCCCAAGGGAGGGTGGCTACACCTTC. The full variable domain, rest sourced from reference TRBV14 and TRBJ1-2, is EAGVTQFPSHSVIEKGQTVTLRCDPISGHDNLYWYRRVMGKEIKFLLHFVKESKQDESGMPNNRFLAERTGGTYSTLKVQPAELEDSGVYFCASSPREGGYTFGSGTRLTVV.

The chain joins TRBV7-6 to TRBJ1-1; TRBD1 agrees at 11 bases. V lost 5 bases to trimming and J lost 3 bases; unmatched junction nucleotides: 8. CDR3 length: 16 amino acids. From germline, CDR1 is SGHVS and CDR2 FNYEAQ. CDR3 nucleotides: TGTGCCAGCAGCCCCCGGACAGGGGGCTTTTACACTGAAGCTTTCTTT. Its translation: CASSPRTGGFYTEAFF.

This clone was seen only a few times. This rearrangement joins TRBV10-3 to TRBJ2-1, with 13 nucleotides matching TRBD2. Trimming at V came to 4 bases and at J to 6 bases, leaving 3 bases not matched to a gene. Germline assignment: CDR1 ENHRY and CDR2 SYGVKD. The CDR3 spans 15 residues. CDR3 nucleotides: TGTGCCATCAGTGTCGGACTAGCGGGAGTCAATGAGCAGTTCTTC. As protein: CAISVGLAGVNEQFF.

The chain couples TRBV13 to TRBJ2-5; 11 nucleotides agree with TRBD1. With 0 bases clipped from V and 2 bases from J, the junction kept 2 bases outside the gene matches. This CDR3 is 16 amino acids long. Germline V gives CDR1 PRHDT, CDR2 FYEKMQ (reference sequence). The CDR3 sequence: CASSLGGDRGQETQYF. The CDR3 DNA sequence: TGTGCCAGCAGCTTAGGCGGGGACAGGGGGCAAGAGACCCAGTACTTC.

The rearrangement links TRBV6-1 to TRBJ1-2; 8 bases agree with TRBD1. This CDR3 has 13 amino acids. Germline loops: CDR1 MNHNS, CDR2 SASEGT. J lost 7 bases, V lost 4 bases, and 5 bases had no gene match. The CDR3 bases are TGTGCCAGCAGTGGCCAGGGGGCGGTTGGCTACACCTTC. Its translation: CASSGQGAVGYTF.

The table lists this clone with a few counts. This CDR3 reads CAPEDSSYEQYF. Written as DNA, the CDR3 is TGTGCCCCCGAGGACAGCTCCTACGAGCAGTACTTC. The gene calls are TRBV15 and TRBJ2-7; maybe TRBD1 (6 bases). Germline-derived CDR1 and CDR2 are LNHNV and YYDKDF (reference sequence). With 11 bases removed from V and 0 bases from J, the gap between germline ends came to 11 bases. This CDR3 region has 12 residues. Combining the CDR3 with reference TRBV15 and TRBJ2-7 gives the whole variable domain DAMVIQNPRYQVTQFGKPVTLSCSQTLNHNVMYWYQQKSSQAPKLLFHYYDKDFNNEADTPDNFQSRRPNTSFCFLDIRSPGLGDTAMYLCAPEDSSYEQYFGPGTRLTVT.

The chain is built from TRBV7-8 and TRBJ2-3; 12 bases match TRBD2. Unmatched junction bases numbered 11, after V lost 4 bases and J lost 6 bases. The CDR3 runs 17 residues. The germline V gene encodes CDR1 SGHVS and CDR2 FQNEAQ. This chain's CDR3 is CASSSRPLAGGWDTQYF. The CDR3 coding sequence is TGTGCCAGCAGCTCCAGACCACTAGCGGGGGGATGGGATACGCAGTATTTT.

The V and J genes are TRBV6-5 and TRBJ1-2, with 11 bases matching TRBD1. CDR1 and CDR2 (germline): MNHEY, SVGAGI. The V gene end was trimmed by 5 bases and the J gene end by 8 bases; junction bases not matched to a gene: 7. The CDR3 has 14 residues. As DNA, the CDR3 is TGTGCCAGCAGTCCCGGGACAGGGGGTGGAGGCTACACCTTC. It specifies CASSPGTGGGGYTF.

The chain recombines TRBV6-4 with TRBJ2-6; D may be TRBD2 (7 bases). The CDR3 consists of 16 residues. Per the germline V gene, CDR1 is MRHNA and CDR2 is SNTAGT. V was trimmed by 3 bases and J by 1 base, leaving 10 bases between them. DNA for the CDR3: TGTGCCAGCAGTGAAGGGGGGGGTTCTGGGGCCAACGTCCTGACTTTC. Its translation is CASSEGGGSGANVLTF.

Only one count was recorded for this clone. The rearrangement joins TRBV5-1 to TRBJ2-3; D perhaps matches TRBD1 (5 bases). The V end was cut by 1 base, the J end by 3 bases, with 6 bases between. Per the germline V gene, CDR1 is SGHRS and CDR2 is YFSETQ. The length of the CDR3 is 13 residues. Here the CDR3 reads CASSLPGTDTQYF. DNA for the CDR3: TGCGCCAGCAGCTTGCCAGGGACAGATACGCAGTATTTT.

The chain uses TRBV19 and TRBJ1-1; TRBD1 matches at 8 bases. J lost 4 bases, V lost 5 bases, and 6 bases had no gene match. The CDR3 spans 14 residues. Germline V lookup: CDR1 LNHDA, CDR2 SQIVND (reference sequence). The CDR3, as DNA: TGTGCCAGTAGTGCACAGGGGGTGGGCACTGAAGCTTTCTTT. This gives the protein CASSAQGVGTEAFF.

The chain couples TRBV5-1 to TRBJ2-2, with TRBD2 identical over 7 bases. Germline V CDR1 and CDR2: SGHRS, YFSETQ. The ends lost 0 bases at V and 7 bases at J; junction bases unmatched: 15. The CDR3 loop spans 18 amino acids. The CDR3 DNA reads TGCGCCAGCAGCTTGGGACCGACTAGCCAAAGAAGGGGCGGGGAGCTGTTTTTT. Protein product: CASSLGPTSQRRGGELFF. Supplemented by reference TRBV5-1 and TRBJ2-2, the full variable domain reads KAGVTQTPRYLIKTRGQQVTLSCSPISGHRSVSWYQQTPGQGLQFLFEYFSETQRNKGNFPGRFSGRQFSNSRSEMNVSTLELGDSALYLCASSLGPTSQRRGGELFFGEGSRLTVL.

This sequence joins TRBV9 and TRBJ2-2; 7 nucleotides line up with TRBD2. The J segment lost 1 base and the V segment lost 2 bases, leaving 5 bases of the junction unmatched. This CDR3 is built from 16 residues. Germline values: CDR1 SGDLS, CDR2 YYNGEE. The CDR3 DNA reads as TGTGCCAGCAGCGTGGGACTACCCAGGAACACCGGGGAGCTGTTTTTT. The encoded protein is CASSVGLPRNTGELFF.

The genes are TRBV27 and TRBJ2-1; 10 nucleotides match TRBD1. The germline gives CDR1 MNHEY, CDR2 SMNVEV (reference sequence). There are 15 residues in the CDR3. V gave up 6 bases and J gave up 8 bases; unmatched junction bases: 10. CDR3: CASSYYGQGVDEQFF. CDR3 nucleotides: TGTGCCAGCAGCTATTACGGACAGGGGGTCGATGAGCAGTTCTTC.

CDR3: CASSLGGGGAAYEQYF. The CDR3 DNA reads TGTGCCAGCAGCTTAGGGGGCGGGGGGGCCGCGTACGAGCAGTACTTC. J is TRBJ2-7 and V is TRBV7-6, with 9 bases lining up with TRBD2. Germline V gene lookup returns CDR1 SGHVS and CDR2 FNYEAQ. The CDR3 is made up of 16 amino acids. V lost 1 base, J lost 4 bases, and 8 bases stayed unmatched. The whole variable domain, filled in from reference TRBV7-6 and TRBJ2-7, reads GAGVSQSPRYKVTKRGQDVALRCDPISGHVSLYWYRQALGQGPEFLTYFNYEAQQDKSGLPNDRFSAERPEGSISTLTIQRTEQRDSAMYRCASSLGGGGAAYEQYFGPGTRLTVT.

The rearrangement links TRBV5-6 to TRBJ1-6; D remains ambiguous. The CDR3 runs 15 residues. Deletions cut 0 bases from V and 10 bases from J, with 14 bases between. Per the germline V gene, CDR1 is SGHDT and CDR2 is YYEEEE. CDR3 sequence: CASSLVGSSGSPLHF. DNA for the CDR3: TGTGCCAGCAGCTTGGTTGGAAGTTCGGGGTCACCCCTCCACTTT.

The rearrangement links TRBV7-9 to TRBJ2-7; 8 nucleotides line up with TRBD2. From germline, CDR1 is SEHNR and CDR2 FQNEAQ (reference sequence). The CDR3 is 13 residues long. The V segment lost 7 bases and the J segment 5 bases; nucleotides outside the gene matches: 7. This chain's CDR3 is CASTQAGAHEQYF. CDR3 in DNA: TGTGCCAGCACCCAAGCGGGGGCCCACGAGCAGTACTTC. The full variable domain, its missing parts supplied by reference TRBV7-9 and TRBJ2-7, is DTGVSQNPRHKITKRGQNVTFRCDPISEHNRLYWYRQTLGQGPEFLTYFQNEAQLEKSRLLSDRFSAERPKGSFSTLEIQRTEQGDSAMYLCASTQAGAHEQYFGPGTRLTVT.

This chain uses TRBV30 with TRBJ1-1; 11 bases map to TRBD1. V was pared by 1 base and J by 4 bases, with 5 bases of the junction left unmatched. The CDR3 runs to 15 residues. Germline CDR1 reads GTSNPN; CDR2 reads SVGIG (reference sequence). The CDR3 DNA reads TGTGCCTGGAGTGGCCCGGGGACAGGGGGCACTGAAGCTTTCTTT. Protein product: CAWSGPGTGGTEAFF.

This rearrangement joins TRBV5-6 to TRBJ1-1, with 9 nucleotides matching TRBD1. Per the germline V gene, CDR1 is SGHDT and CDR2 is YYEEEE. CDR3 length: 14 residues. J gave up 5 bases and V 3 bases, and 5 bases lay outside the gene matches. CDR3 DNA: TGTGCCAGCAGCTGGGGACAGGGCTGGACTGAAGCTTTCTTT. This translates into CASSWGQGWTEAFF.

The gene calls are TRBV27 and TRBJ2-7; a possible D gene is TRBD1 (6 bases). The CDR3 has 14 residues. Germline-derived CDR1 and CDR2 are MNHEY and SMNVEV (reference sequence). Trimming removed 4 bases at V and 4 bases at J, with 14 bases between. The chain's CDR3 is CASSWAGEGYEQYF. The CDR3 nucleotides are TGTGCCAGCAGTTGGGCAGGGGAAGGATACGAGCAGTACTTC.

This chain links TRBV9 with TRBJ2-1; D not certain. V was trimmed by 0 bases and J by 5 bases, leaving 12 bases between them. This CDR3 is built from 15 residues. Germline loops: CDR1 SGDLS, CDR2 YYNGEE. This CDR3 is CASSVESPADNEQFF. DNA for the CDR3: TGTGCCAGCAGCGTAGAGTCGCCCGCAGACAATGAGCAGTTCTTC.

The gene calls are TRBV14 and TRBJ1-2; D perhaps matches TRBD1 (5 bases). The CDR3 runs to 13 residues. Trimming pared 3 bases from V and 4 bases from J, leaving 9 bases between. Germline assignment: CDR1 SGHDN and CDR2 FVKESK. The DNA for the CDR3 is TGTGCCAGCAGCCATAGACAGTCCTATGGCTACACCTTC. It is translated as CASSHRQSYGYTF.